This TCR beta chain stems from a study of T cell repertoires in cytomegalovirus infection. Study at large: Indicated by public TCR beta signatures were CMV infection and matching HLA type.

Each CDR3 protein is one row after TCRdb ran MiXCR on the reads. The data show around 430,000 distinct CDR3 sequences, with roughly 42% seen just once and around two fifths held by the top ten. The sample holds a few counts of this clonotype. Its antigen is not known. Unmatched junction bases numbered 12, after V lost 3 bases and J lost 7 bases. The CDR3 covers 15 residues. The germline V gene has CDR1 SGHTA and CDR2 FQGNSA. The source of this sequence is a human donor in good health (CMV status not recorded). Some clones in this sample may be carry-over from other donors' samples. The specimen was cultured PBMCs, collected from culture after CMV antigen stimulation. The chain uses TRBV7-2 and TRBJ2-7; TRBD1 agrees at 7 bases. CDR3 protein: CASSLGPAGGEEQYF. The DNA for the CDR3 is TGTGCCAGCAGCTTGGGACCGGCAGGGGGTGAGGAGCAGTACTTC.